The 25 T cell receptor beta chains below all came from one sample that was sequenced in a study of identical twins. MiXCR was run by TCRdb on the 5' RACE reads, yielding one entry per CDR3 protein. The table records about 160,000 distinct CDR3 sequences, around 3.4% of them present only once. The material sequenced was memory T cells sorted from blood. Receptors originate from a man younger than 35 in good health.

This clonotype was seen repeatedly, ten times or more. This chain connects TRBV6-2 or TRBV6-3 to TRBJ1-1, with D possibly being TRBD1 (5 bases). CDR3 length: 14 residues. V was trimmed by 6 bases and J by 1 base, leaving 12 bases between them. CDR1 is MNHEY, CDR2 SVGEGT, per germline. The CDR3, as DNA: TGTGCCAGCAGATTGGGGGGGAAGAACACTGAAGCTTTCTTT. It codes for CASRLGGKNTEAFF.

This clonotype was picked up many times. One end of the junction fails to match germline, which may point to a read error. The V gene is TRBV12-3 or TRBV12-4, the J gene TRBJ2-6; 7 bases match TRBD2. The CDR3 contains 14 residues. In nucleotides, the CDR3 is TGTGCCAGCAGCATCGCCGCGGGGGACAACGTCCTGACTTTC. It codes for CASSIAAGDNVLTF.

This clonotype has a count of ten or more. The rearrangement uses TRBV6-1 and TRBJ1-2; TRBD1 might be the D (6 bases). The CDR3 consists of 14 residues. The germline V and J ends were trimmed by 1 base and 8 bases, with 14 bases remaining between them. CDR1 and CDR2 (germline): MNHNS, SASEGT. The CDR3 coding sequence is TGTGCCAGCAGTGAAGTGCGGGGGGCGAACGGCTACACCTTC. It yields the protein CASSEVRGANGYTF.

The table lists this clonotype with many counts. The gene calls are TRBV18 and TRBJ1-5; D is uncertain. Germline values: CDR1 KGHSH, CDR2 LQKENI. V was shortened by 3 bases and J by 0 bases, with 6 bases between the two germline ends. There are 14 residues in the CDR3. The CDR3 DNA reads TGTGCCAGCTCACCGATTGGTAGCAATCAGCCCCAGCATTTT. This encodes CASSPIGSNQPQHF.

This clonotype was found many times. The genes are TRBV27 and TRBJ2-3; D may be TRBD1 (6 bases). This CDR3 region has 13 residues. Per the germline V gene, CDR1 is MNHEY and CDR2 is SMNVEV (reference sequence). V lost 6 bases and J lost 0, with 7 bases in between. The CDR3 reads CASRDSSTDTQYF. The CDR3 DNA is TGTGCCAGCAGGGACAGCAGCACAGATACGCAGTATTTT.

This clonotype occurred many times. The chain couples TRBV28 to TRBJ1-1; TRBD1 aligns across 7 bases. The CDR3 extends over 14 amino acids. CDR1 and CDR2 from the germline V gene are MDHEN and SYDVKM. Trimming cost V 7 bases and J 1 base; bases outside gene matches: 6. In DNA form, the CDR3 reads TGTGCCAGCACCCGTGACAGGGCGAACACTGAAGCTTTCTTT. Its protein product is CASTRDRANTEAFF.

Remarks on this clonotype: The junction shows a germline mismatch at one end, possibly a read error. V gene TRBV27 combines with J gene TRBJ2-2; D tentatively reads TRBD1 or TRBD2 (6 bases each). The CDR3 has 15 residues. From germline, CDR1 is MNHEY and CDR2 SMNVEV (reference sequence). The CDR3 DNA is TGTGCCAGCAGGACCACAGGGACAAACACCGGGGGGCTGTTTTTT. This gives the protein CASRTTGTNTGGLFF.

A few counts support this clonotype. The gene calls are TRBV14 and TRBJ1-4, with D perhaps TRBD1 (6 bases). With 0 bases removed from V and 3 bases from J, the gap between germline ends came to 26 bases. The length of the CDR3 is 21 residues. Germline values: CDR1 SGHDN, CDR2 FVKESK. This CDR3 reads CASSQEVARQDSGGSNEKLFF. CDR3 nucleotide sequence: TGTGCCAGCAGCCAAGAGGTCGCGAGACAGGATTCCGGGGGGTCTAATGAAAAACTGTTTTTT.

This clonotype was picked up many times. This chain links TRBV4-1 with TRBJ2-5; D perhaps matches TRBD1 (6 bases). The CDR3 extends over 15 amino acids. Trimming removed 1 base at V and 6 bases at J, with 15 bases between. Germline V gene data show CDR1 as MGHRA and CDR2 as YSYEKL. The CDR3 protein is CASSQGPAGVQTQYF. The CDR3 DNA follows: TGCGCCAGCAGCCAAGGCCCTGCAGGGGTGCAGACCCAGTACTTC.

In this sample, this clonotype turned up many times. This chain joins TRBV7-3 and TRBJ2-7; D is perhaps TRBD2 (6 bases). V dropped 0 bases and J dropped 2 bases, with 11 bases sitting between them. This CDR3 has 15 amino acids. Germline loops: CDR1 SGHTA, CDR2 FQGTGA. The CDR3 nucleotides read TGTGCCAGCAGCTTAACCGGGACTGACCCCTACGAGCAGTACTTC. Encoded protein: CASSLTGTDPYEQYF.

Many counts were recorded for this clonotype. The chain carries TRBV15 and TRBJ2-1, with 11 nucleotides matching TRBD2. The CDR3 loop spans 15 amino acids. CDR1 is LNHNV, CDR2 YYDKDF, per germline (reference sequence). V lost 8 bases and J lost 6; bases outside the gene matches: 9. The CDR3 protein is CATGTGTSGTNEQFF. The CDR3 nucleotides are TGTGCCACCGGGACCGGGACTAGCGGTACCAATGAGCAGTTCTTC.

At least ten counts were recorded for this clonotype. The V gene is TRBV20-1, the J gene TRBJ2-7; D possibly corresponds to TRBD1 (6 bases). CDR1 and CDR2 (germline): DFQATT, SNEGSKA (reference sequence). The CDR3 is made up of 13 amino acids. V was clipped by 6 bases and J by 5 bases, with 17 bases between them. The CDR3 is CSATHQGSHEQYF. DNA of the CDR3: TGCAGTGCAACCCACCAGGGGTCCCACGAGCAGTACTTC.

This clonotype has a count of ten or more. The V gene is TRBV6-5, the J gene TRBJ2-2; 9 bases are a match to TRBD2. Germline V gene data show CDR1 as MNHEY and CDR2 as SVGAGI. The CDR3 totals 17 residues. V shed 0 bases and J 0 bases; nucleotides not matched to a gene: 2. CDR3: CASSYSSSGANTGELFF. The DNA of the CDR3 is TGTGCCAGCAGTTACTCCTCTAGCGGGGCGAACACCGGGGAGCTGTTTTTT.

There are many counts of this clonotype. V usage is TRBV6-2 or TRBV6-3 and J usage is TRBJ2-1, with a weak D call TRBD2 (5 bases). Trimming took off 10 bases at V and 6 bases at J, with 31 bases between the two ends. The CDR3 is made up of 18 amino acids. Per the germline V gene, CDR1 is MNHEY and CDR2 is SVGEGT. The CDR3: CATSEGLAPVGQVNEQFF. The CDR3 DNA reads as TGTGCCACCTCCGAGGGCCTCGCGCCAGTCGGCCAAGTCAATGAGCAGTTCTTC.

This clonotype was picked up a small number of times. The chain links TRBV7-2 to TRBJ2-5; D possibly corresponds to TRBD1 (6 bases). The CDR3 is 15 amino acids. Trimming took off 2 bases at V and 4 bases at J, with 14 bases between the two ends. CDR1 is SGHTA and CDR2 is FQGNSA in the germline V gene. This CDR3 reads CASSLNIGGTETQYF. For the CDR3, the DNA is TGTGCCAGCAGCTTAAACATAGGGGGAACAGAGACCCAGTACTTC. Variable domain in full (rest from reference TRBV7-2 and TRBJ2-5): GAGVSQSPSNKVTEKGKDVELRCDPISGHTALYWYRQSLGQGLEFLIYFQGNSAPDKSGLPSDRFSAERTGGSVSTLTIQRTQQEDSAVYLCASSLNIGGTETQYFGPGTRLLVL.

This clonotype showed up many times. The V gene is TRBV3-1, the J gene TRBJ2-7; 8 bases line up with TRBD1. CDR1 and CDR2 (germline): LGHDT, YNNKEL (reference sequence). CDR3 length: 15 amino acids. V lost 7 bases to trimming and J lost 0 bases; unmatched junction nucleotides: 8. The CDR3 DNA follows: TGTGCCAGCACCCTCACCGGGACAGGCTCCTACGAGCAGTACTTC. The encoded protein is CASTLTGTGSYEQYF.

This clonotype was detected ten times or more. The CDR3 is CASSQGTSEQYV. CDR3 in DNA: TGTGCCAGCAGCCAAGGGACTAGCGAGCAGTACGTC. V is TRBV6-6 and J is TRBJ2-7; 8 bases are shared with TRBD2. With 6 bases clipped from V and 6 bases from J, the junction kept 4 bases outside the gene matches. Germline V gene data show CDR1 as MNHNY and CDR2 as SVGAGI (reference sequence). The CDR3 is 12 residues long.

This clonotype was seen at least ten times. CDR3 protein: CSATGKSTDTQYF. CDR3 coding DNA: TGCAGTGCCACCGGGAAGAGCACAGATACGCAGTATTTT. The chain links TRBV20-1 to TRBJ2-3, with D perhaps TRBD2 (5 bases). In germline, CDR1 is DFQATT, CDR2 SNEGSKA (reference sequence). V dropped 6 bases and J dropped 0 bases, with 10 bases sitting between them. This CDR3 is built from 13 residues.

There are many counts of this clonotype. This chain connects TRBV2 to TRBJ1-5; unclear D gene. The CDR3 covers 15 residues. Germline loops: CDR1 SNHLY, CDR2 FYNNEI. Trimming removed 0 bases at V and 0 bases at J, with 6 bases between. This CDR3 is CASSEAQLSNQPQHF. In DNA form, the CDR3 reads TGTGCCAGCAGTGAAGCACAGCTTAGCAATCAGCCCCAGCATTTT. Variable domain in full (rest from reference TRBV2 and TRBJ1-5): EPEVTQTPSHQVTQMGQEVILRCVPISNHLYFYWYRQILGQKVEFLVSFYNNEISEKSEIFDDQFSVERPDGSNFTLKIRSTKLEDSAMYFCASSEAQLSNQPQHFGDGTRLSIL.

This clonotype showed up many times. The V call is TRBV5-1, the J call TRBJ2-2; TRBD2 might be the D (5 bases). Looked up from germline, CDR1 is SGHRS and CDR2 is YFSETQ. The CDR3 contains 16 residues. The V end was cut by 0 bases, the J end by 1 base, with 10 bases between. CDR3 residues: CASSLGWEQNTGELFF. The CDR3 nucleotides read TGCGCCAGCAGCTTGGGTTGGGAGCAGAACACCGGGGAGCTGTTTTTT.

At least ten counts were recorded for this clonotype. The chain recombines TRBV7-7 with TRBJ2-7; 8 bases match TRBD2. The CDR3 covers 13 residues. Germline V gene data show CDR1 as SSHAT and CDR2 as FNYEAQ (reference sequence). The ends lost 4 bases at V and 7 bases at J; junction bases unmatched: 6. CDR3 protein: CASSSGLEGEQYV. DNA of the CDR3: TGTGCCAGCAGCTCGGGACTAGAGGGGGAGCAGTACGTC.

This clonotype was seen many times. The J gene is TRBJ2-1, the V gene TRBV20-1; TRBD2 matches at 9 bases. This CDR3 comprises 16 residues. The V segment lost 3 bases and the J segment 3 bases; nucleotides outside the gene matches: 9. Germline V gene sequence: CDR1 DFQATT, CDR2 SNEGSKA (reference sequence). The CDR3: CSASLREGTYYNEQFF. CDR3 coding DNA: TGCAGTGCTAGCCTGCGGGAGGGGACCTACTACAATGAGCAGTTCTTC.

At least ten counts were recorded for this clonotype. This chain uses TRBV11-2 with TRBJ2-2; D possibly corresponds to TRBD1 (6 bases). The germline V gene encodes CDR1 SGHAT and CDR2 FQNNGV. CDR3 length equals 15 residues. The V end lost 4 bases, the J end lost 1 base, and 10 bases lay between the germline ends. The DNA for the CDR3 is TGTGCCAGCAGCTCAGGGGTAGTGAACACCGGGGAGCTGTTTTTT. Translating it yields CASSSGVVNTGELFF.

In its sample, this clonotype was seen many times. The rearrangement uses TRBV25-1 and TRBJ2-7; D is perhaps TRBD1 (5 bases). Trimming left V 1 base short and J 1 base short, with 14 bases between. Germline CDR1 reads MGHDK; CDR2 reads SYGVNS. This CDR3 is 16 amino acids long. The CDR3 is CASSEFRARASYEQYV. The CDR3 DNA follows: TGTGCCAGCAGTGAATTCCGGGCCAGGGCGTCCTACGAGCAGTACGTC.

This clonotype was seen ten or more times. V usage is TRBV10-3 and J usage is TRBJ2-1, with no clear D. This CDR3 comprises 13 residues. Looked up from germline, CDR1 is ENHRY and CDR2 is SYGVKD. The V end was cut by 2 bases, the J end by 6 bases, with 8 bases between. CDR3 region: CAISEATFNEQFF. The CDR3 DNA is TGTGCCATCAGTGAGGCGACCTTCAATGAGCAGTTCTTC.